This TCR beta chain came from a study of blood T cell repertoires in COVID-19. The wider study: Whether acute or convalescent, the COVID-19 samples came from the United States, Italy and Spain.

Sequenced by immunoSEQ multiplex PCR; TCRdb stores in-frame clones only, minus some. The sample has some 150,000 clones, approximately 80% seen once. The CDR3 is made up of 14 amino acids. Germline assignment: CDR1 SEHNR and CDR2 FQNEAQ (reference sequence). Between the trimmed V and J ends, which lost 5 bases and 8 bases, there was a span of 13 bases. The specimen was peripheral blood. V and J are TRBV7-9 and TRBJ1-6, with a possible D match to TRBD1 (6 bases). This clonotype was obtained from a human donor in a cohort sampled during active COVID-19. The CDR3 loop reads CASSPQGYHSPLHF. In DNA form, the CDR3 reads TGTGCCAGCAGCCCACAGGGATACCATTCACCCCTCCACTTT. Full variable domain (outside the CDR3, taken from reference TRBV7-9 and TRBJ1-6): DTGVSQNPRHKITKRGQNVTFRCDPISEHNRLYWYRQTLGQGPEFLTYFQNEAQLEKSRLLSDRFSAERPKGSFSTLEIQRTEQGDSAMYLCASSPQGYHSPLHFGNGTRLTVT.